This T cell receptor (beta chain) stems from a study of blood T cell repertoires in COVID-19. Method: immunoSEQ multiplex PCR; TCRdb's copy keeps in-frame clones and lacks some. This sample has 150,000 to 170,000 clones, with approximately 85% found just once. This CDR3 spans 12 amino acids. After removal of 0 bases from V and 8 bases from J, the junction contained 0 bases not matched to a gene. The V gene's germline CDR1 is MNHNY and CDR2 SVGAGI (reference sequence). The sequence derives from a man between 60 and 70 years old with COVID-19, enrolled during active disease. The chain employs TRBV6-6 and TRBJ1-1; 7 bases are shared with TRBD1. The sample was peripheral blood. The CDR3 reads CASSYSTGEAFF. CDR3 coding DNA: TGTGCCAGCAGTTACTCGACAGGGGAAGCTTTCTTT.